The sequence of this TCR beta chain was determined in a study of tumor-infiltrating lymphocytes in primary liver carcinoma. The CDR3 contains 18 residues. Germline assignment: CDR1 SGHAT and CDR2 FQNNGV. From unsorted bulk tissue weighing 20-30 mg, DNA and RNA were co-extracted. With respect to this clonotype: An end of the junction does not agree with germline; a read error may underlie this.

Using a constant-region primer together with ProtoScript II reverse transcriptase, TCR beta cDNA was made from approximately 500 ng of total RNA. Sequencing libraries for TCR beta derived from three nested multiplex PCR rounds that used slightly modified ARM-PCR. Primers for the first two PCR rounds were TRBV1-TRBV30 forward primers and a C-beta reverse primer (approximately 10 cycles per round). Each CDR3 protein gets one entry after TCRdb re-called the multiplex PCR reads with MiXCR. This sample has about 190,000 distinct CDR3 sequences, with about 82% found just once. V is TRBV11-2 and J is TRBJ2-4; D may be TRBD1 or TRBD2 (6 bases each). The origin of this receptor is a man aged 35 to 55 with primary liver carcinoma and hepatitis B virus infection. The sample consisted of tumor tissue from primary liver carcinoma. CDR3 protein: CASSAPGQAGLAKNIQYF. In DNA, the CDR3 is TGTGCTAGCAGCGCACCGGGACAAGCGGGTCTAGCCAAAAACATTCAGTACTTC.